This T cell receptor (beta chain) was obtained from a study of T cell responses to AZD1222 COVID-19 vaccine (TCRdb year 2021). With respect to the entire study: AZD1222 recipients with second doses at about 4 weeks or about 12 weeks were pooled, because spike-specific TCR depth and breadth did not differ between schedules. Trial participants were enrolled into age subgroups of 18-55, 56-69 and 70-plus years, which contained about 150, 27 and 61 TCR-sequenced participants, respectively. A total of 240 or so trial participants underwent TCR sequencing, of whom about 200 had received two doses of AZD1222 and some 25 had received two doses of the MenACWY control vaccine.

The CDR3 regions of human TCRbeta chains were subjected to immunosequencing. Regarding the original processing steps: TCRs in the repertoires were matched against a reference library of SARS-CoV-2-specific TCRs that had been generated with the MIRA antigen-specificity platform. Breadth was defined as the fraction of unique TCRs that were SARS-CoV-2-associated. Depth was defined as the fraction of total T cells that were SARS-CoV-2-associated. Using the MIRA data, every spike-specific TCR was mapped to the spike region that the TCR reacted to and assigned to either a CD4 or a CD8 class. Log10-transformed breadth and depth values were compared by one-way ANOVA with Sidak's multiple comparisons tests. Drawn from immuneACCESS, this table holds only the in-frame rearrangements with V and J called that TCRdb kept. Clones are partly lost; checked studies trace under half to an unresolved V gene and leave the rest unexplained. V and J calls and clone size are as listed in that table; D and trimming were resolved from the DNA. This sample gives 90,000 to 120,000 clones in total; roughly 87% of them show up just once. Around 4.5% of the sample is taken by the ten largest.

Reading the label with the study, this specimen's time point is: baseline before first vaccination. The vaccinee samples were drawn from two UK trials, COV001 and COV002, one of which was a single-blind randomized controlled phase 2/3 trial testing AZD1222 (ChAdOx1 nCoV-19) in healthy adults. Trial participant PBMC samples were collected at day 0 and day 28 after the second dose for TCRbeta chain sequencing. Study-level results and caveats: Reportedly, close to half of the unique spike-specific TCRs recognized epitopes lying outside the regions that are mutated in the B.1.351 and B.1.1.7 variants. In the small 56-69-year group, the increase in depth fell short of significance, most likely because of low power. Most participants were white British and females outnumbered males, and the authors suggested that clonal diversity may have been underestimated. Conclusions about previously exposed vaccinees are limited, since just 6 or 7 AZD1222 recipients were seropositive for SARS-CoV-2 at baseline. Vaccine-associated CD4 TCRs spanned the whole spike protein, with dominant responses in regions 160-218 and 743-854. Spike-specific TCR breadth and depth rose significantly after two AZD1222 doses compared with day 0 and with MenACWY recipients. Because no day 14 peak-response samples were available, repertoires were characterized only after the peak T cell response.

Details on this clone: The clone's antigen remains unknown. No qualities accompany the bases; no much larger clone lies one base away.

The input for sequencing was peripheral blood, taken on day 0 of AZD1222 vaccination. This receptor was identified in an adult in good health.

The CDR3 protein sequence reads: CASNIGINQPQHF. At the DNA level, the sequence is TGTGCCAGTAACATAGGCATTAATCAGCCCCAGCATTTT. The chain is encoded by TRBV19 joined to TRBJ1-5, with the D gene not confidently named. The CDR1 and CDR2 encoded by the germline V gene (reference sequence) are LNHDA and SQIVND. The junction carries 11 bases between V and J, which are trimmed by 7 bases and 4 bases respectively. The CDR3, cysteine through phenylalanine, is 13 amino acids long. Only the CDR3 DNA stays, 39 bases, in frame from base 1.